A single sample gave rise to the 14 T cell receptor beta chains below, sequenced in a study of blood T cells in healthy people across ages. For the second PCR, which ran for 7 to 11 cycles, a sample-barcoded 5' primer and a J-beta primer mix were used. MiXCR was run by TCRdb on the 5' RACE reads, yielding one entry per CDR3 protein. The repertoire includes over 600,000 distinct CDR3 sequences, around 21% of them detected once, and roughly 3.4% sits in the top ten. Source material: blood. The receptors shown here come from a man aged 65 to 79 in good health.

As DNA, the CDR3 is TGTGCCAGCAGCCAACTTCCCACAGGGAACGTAGACACCATATATTTT. Protein sequence: CASSQLPTGNVDTIYF. The genes are TRBV3-1 and TRBJ1-3; perhaps TRBD1 as D (6 bases). Between the trimmed V and J ends, which lost 2 bases and 8 bases, there was a span of 19 bases. CDR1 is LGHDT and CDR2 is YNNKEL in the germline V gene (reference sequence). The CDR3 loop spans 16 amino acids.

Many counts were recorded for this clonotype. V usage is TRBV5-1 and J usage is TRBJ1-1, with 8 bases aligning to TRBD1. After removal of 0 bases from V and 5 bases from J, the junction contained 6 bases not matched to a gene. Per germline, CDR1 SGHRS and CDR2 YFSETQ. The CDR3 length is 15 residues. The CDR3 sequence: CASSLEGTGMTEAFF. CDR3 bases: TGCGCCAGCAGCTTGGAAGGGACAGGTATGACTGAAGCTTTCTTT.

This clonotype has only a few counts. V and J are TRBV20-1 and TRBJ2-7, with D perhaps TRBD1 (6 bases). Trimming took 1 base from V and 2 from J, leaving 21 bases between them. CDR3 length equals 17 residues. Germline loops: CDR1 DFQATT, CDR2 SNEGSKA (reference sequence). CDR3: CSARAQSGTTIPYEQYF. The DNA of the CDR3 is TGCAGTGCTAGAGCCCAATCCGGGACAACTATTCCCTACGAGCAGTACTTC.

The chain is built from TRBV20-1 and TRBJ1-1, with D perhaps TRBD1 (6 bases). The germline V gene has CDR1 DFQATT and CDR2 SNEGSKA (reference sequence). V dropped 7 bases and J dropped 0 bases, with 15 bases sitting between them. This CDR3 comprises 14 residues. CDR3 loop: CSGIRGVMNTEAFF. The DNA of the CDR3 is TGCAGTGGAATTAGGGGGGTCATGAACACTGAAGCTTTCTTT.

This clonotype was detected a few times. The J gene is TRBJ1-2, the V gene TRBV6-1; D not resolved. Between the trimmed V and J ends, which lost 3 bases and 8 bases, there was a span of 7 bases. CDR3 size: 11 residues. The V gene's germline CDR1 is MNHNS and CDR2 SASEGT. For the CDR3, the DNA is TGTGCCAGCAGTGACAAGATAGGCTACACCTTC. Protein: CASSDKIGYTF.

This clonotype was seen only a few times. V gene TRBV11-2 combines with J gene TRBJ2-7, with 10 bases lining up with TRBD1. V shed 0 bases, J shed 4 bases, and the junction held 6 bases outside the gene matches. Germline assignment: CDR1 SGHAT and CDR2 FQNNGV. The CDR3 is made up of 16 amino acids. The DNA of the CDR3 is TGTGCCAGCAGCTTAGATTTGGGACAGGGGCCTTACGAGCAGTACTTC. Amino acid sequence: CASSLDLGQGPYEQYF.

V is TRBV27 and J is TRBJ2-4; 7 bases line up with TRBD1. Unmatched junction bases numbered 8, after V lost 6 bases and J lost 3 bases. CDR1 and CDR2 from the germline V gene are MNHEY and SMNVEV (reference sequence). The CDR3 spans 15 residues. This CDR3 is CASSPIRDSKNIQYF. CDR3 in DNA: TGTGCCAGCAGCCCCATTCGGGACAGCAAAAACATTCAGTACTTC.

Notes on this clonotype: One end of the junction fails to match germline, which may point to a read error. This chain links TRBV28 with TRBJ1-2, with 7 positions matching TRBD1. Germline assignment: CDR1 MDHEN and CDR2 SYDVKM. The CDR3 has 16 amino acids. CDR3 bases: TGTGCCAGCAGTCCCAGGGGGAGGGGGGTGATCTATCGCTACACCTTC. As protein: CASSPRGRGVIYRYTF.

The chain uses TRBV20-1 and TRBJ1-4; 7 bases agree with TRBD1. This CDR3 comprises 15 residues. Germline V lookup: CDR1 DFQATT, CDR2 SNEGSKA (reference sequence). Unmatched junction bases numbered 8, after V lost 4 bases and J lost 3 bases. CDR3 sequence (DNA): TGCAGTGCTACAACCCCCGGGACAGCTAATGAAAAACTGTTTTTT. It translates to CSATTPGTANEKLFF.

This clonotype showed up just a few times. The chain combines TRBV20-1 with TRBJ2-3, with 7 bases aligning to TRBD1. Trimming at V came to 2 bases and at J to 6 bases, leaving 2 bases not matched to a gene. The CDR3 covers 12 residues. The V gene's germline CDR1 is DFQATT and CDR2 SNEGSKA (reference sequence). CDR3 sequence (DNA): TGCAGTGCTAGACAGACAGGGGATACGCAGTATTTT. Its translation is CSARQTGDTQYF.

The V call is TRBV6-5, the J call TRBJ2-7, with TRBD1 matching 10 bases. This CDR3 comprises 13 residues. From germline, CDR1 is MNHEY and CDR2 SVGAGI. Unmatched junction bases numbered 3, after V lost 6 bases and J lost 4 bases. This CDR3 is CASRWGQGYEQYF. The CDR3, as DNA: TGTGCCAGCAGATGGGGACAGGGGTACGAGCAGTACTTC.

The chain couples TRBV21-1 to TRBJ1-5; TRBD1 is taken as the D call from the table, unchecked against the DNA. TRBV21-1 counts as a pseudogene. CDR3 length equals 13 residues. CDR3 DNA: TGTGCCAGCAGCAAACCCAGGGTTCAGCCCCAGCATTTT. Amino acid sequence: CASSKPRVQPQHF.

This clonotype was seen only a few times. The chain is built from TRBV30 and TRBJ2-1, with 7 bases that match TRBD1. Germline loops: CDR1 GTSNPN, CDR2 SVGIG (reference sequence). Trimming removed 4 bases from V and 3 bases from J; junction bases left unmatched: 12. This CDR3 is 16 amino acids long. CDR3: CAWIGQTGRYYNEQFF. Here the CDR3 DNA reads TGTGCCTGGATAGGCCAGACAGGGAGATACTACAATGAGCAGTTCTTC.

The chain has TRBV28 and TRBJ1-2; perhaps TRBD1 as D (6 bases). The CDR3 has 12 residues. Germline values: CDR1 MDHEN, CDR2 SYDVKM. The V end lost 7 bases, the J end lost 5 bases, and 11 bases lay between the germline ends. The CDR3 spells CASKGGGYGYTF. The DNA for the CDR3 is TGTGCCAGCAAGGGGGGGGGTTATGGCTACACCTTC.